The clone carrying this TCR beta chain was seen only a few times. This entry is derived from a study of blood T cell repertoires in COVID-19. Study overall: PBMCs, B-cell-depleted T cells, or T cells were the source of the cDNA or gDNA that made up the material.

Trimming pared 6 bases from V and 7 bases from J, leaving 7 bases between. Germline V gene sequence: CDR1 MNHNY, CDR2 SVGAGI (reference sequence). CDR3 length: 12 amino acids. The protocol was immunoSEQ multiplex PCR, while the TCRdb copy is restricted to in-frame clones and leaves out a portion. The table records around 340,000 clones, about 83% of them present only once. The sample consisted of peripheral blood. This clonotype was sampled from a man younger than 45 with active or convalescent COVID-19. The V call is TRBV6-6, the J call TRBJ1-6; no clear D. This chain's CDR3 is CASREVNSPLHF. The DNA for the CDR3 is TGTGCCAGCAGGGAGGTGAATTCACCCCTCCACTTT.